This passage covers 27 T cell receptor beta chains from one sample sequenced in a study of blood T cell repertoires in COVID-19. TCRdb's table, derived via immunoSEQ multiplex PCR, lists solely in-frame clones and lacks some. The sample has 50,000 to 75,000 clones; roughly four fifths are singletons. The sample taken for sequencing was peripheral blood. The receptor set was obtained from a man in his 60s with acute or convalescent COVID-19.

This chain links TRBV2 with TRBJ1-2, with 8 bases lining up with TRBD1. Losses at the gene ends were 6 bases for V and 5 bases for J; bases not matched to a gene: 8. The CDR3 has 14 amino acids. Germline CDR1 and CDR2: SNHLY and FYNNEI. This CDR3 is CASSGQGARYGYTF. In DNA form, the CDR3 reads TGTGCCAGCAGCGGGCAGGGGGCTCGGTATGGCTACACCTTC.

V gene TRBV6-2 or TRBV6-3 combines with J gene TRBJ2-3; D gene uncertain. The V and J ends lost 4 bases and 3 bases respectively, with 5 bases between them. CDR1 and CDR2 (germline): MNHEY, SVGEGT. This CDR3 comprises 12 residues. The CDR3 region is CASSSRTDTQYF. The CDR3 DNA sequence: TGTGCCAGCAGTTCCAGGACAGATACGCAGTATTTT.

The chain employs TRBV4-1 and TRBJ2-7; TRBD2 might be the D (6 bases). CDR1 and CDR2 from the germline V gene are MGHRA and YSYEKL. The CDR3 extends over 14 amino acids. V lost 1 base and J lost 9, with 16 bases in between. This CDR3 reads CASSQVGGPVGQYF. Here the CDR3 DNA reads TGCGCCAGCAGCCAAGTCGGAGGGCCTGTGGGGCAGTACTTC.

This rearrangement joins TRBV6-4 to TRBJ2-2; 12 bases are a match to TRBD1. CDR3 length: 18 residues. Germline values: CDR1 MRHNA, CDR2 SNTAGT. The J segment lost 2 bases and the V segment lost 4 bases, leaving 8 bases of the junction unmatched. CDR3 nucleotides: TGTGCCAGCAGTGGCCCTCCGGGACAGGGGGCTAACACCGGGGAGCTGTTTTTT. Translation gives CASSGPPGQGANTGELFF.

J is TRBJ2-7 and V is TRBV5-5, with D hard to call. Trimming removed 0 bases at V and 0 bases at J, with 4 bases between. The CDR3 extends over 13 amino acids. From germline, CDR1 is SGHKS and CDR2 YYEKEE (reference sequence). CDR3 sequence: CASSLASSYEQYF. The CDR3 DNA sequence: TGTGCCAGCAGCTTGGCGTCCTCCTACGAGCAGTACTTC.

This clone was counted a single time. This chain uses TRBV5-5 with TRBJ2-1, with 7 bases matching TRBD1. This CDR3 has 13 amino acids. CDR1 SGHKS and CDR2 YYEKEE come from the germline V gene (reference sequence). J was trimmed by 6 bases and V by 1 base; bases with no gene match: 1. The CDR3 loop reads CASSLNRGNEQFF. CDR3 in DNA: TGTGCCAGCAGCTTGAACAGGGGCAATGAGCAGTTCTTC.

CDR3 sequence: CASSLGAGVYGYTF. Written as DNA, the CDR3 is TGTGCCAGCAGTTTAGGGGCAGGGGTCTATGGCTACACCTTC. The J gene is TRBJ1-2, the V gene TRBV27, with D perhaps TRBD1 (6 bases). This CDR3 region has 14 residues. Germline CDR1 and CDR2: MNHEY and SMNVEV (reference sequence). Deletions cut 2 bases from V and 4 bases from J, with 11 bases between.

The CDR3: CASSLVSGTKYNEQFF. DNA for the CDR3: TGCGCCAGCAGCTTGGTTTCAGGGACTAAATACAATGAGCAGTTCTTC. This chain uses TRBV5-1 with TRBJ2-1; TRBD2 agrees at 7 bases. The germline CDR1 and CDR2 sequences are SGHRS and YFSETQ. The length of the CDR3 is 16 residues. The J segment lost 4 bases and the V segment lost 0 bases, leaving 7 bases of the junction unmatched.

The rearrangement joins TRBV11-2 to TRBJ2-5, with TRBD1 identical over 12 bases. This CDR3 region has 15 residues. With 7 bases clipped from V and 5 bases from J, the junction kept 8 bases outside the gene matches. Germline-derived CDR1 and CDR2 are SGHAT and FQNNGV. Here the CDR3 reads CASNRDRGRVETQYF. The CDR3 DNA reads as TGTGCCAGCAACCGGGACAGGGGGCGCGTGGAGACCCAGTACTTC. Based on the CDR3 plus reference TRBV11-2 and TRBJ2-5, the full variable domain is EAGVAQSPRYKIIEKRQSVAFWCNPISGHATLYWYQQILGQGPKLLIQFQNNGVVDDSQLPKDRFSAERLKGVDSTLKIQPAKLEDSAVYLCASNRDRGRVETQYFGPGTRLLVL.

The chain is built from TRBV19 and TRBJ2-5; weak D call: TRBD2 (6 bases). V dropped 2 bases and J dropped 5 bases, with 21 bases sitting between them. Germline CDR1 LNHDA, CDR2 SQIVND (reference sequence). This CDR3 is 17 amino acids long. The CDR3 DNA reads as TGTGCCAGTAGTATAAAGAAGCGGAGGGGCTTGAGGGAGACCCAGTACTTC. As protein: CASSIKKRRGLRETQYF. The full variable domain, its missing parts supplied by reference TRBV19 and TRBJ2-5, is DGGITQSPKYLFRKEGQNVTLSCEQNLNHDAMYWYRQDPGQGLRLIYYSQIVNDFQKGDIAEGYSVSREKKESFPLTVTSAQKNPTAFYLCASSIKKRRGLRETQYFGPGTRLLVL.

The rearrangement joins TRBV19 to TRBJ2-1; D not resolved. This CDR3 region has 13 residues. Trimming took 5 bases from V and 0 from J, leaving 5 bases between them. Per the germline V gene, CDR1 is LNHDA and CDR2 is SQIVND (reference sequence). The CDR3 bases are TGTGCCAGTAGTTCCCTCTCCTACAATGAGCAGTTCTTC. Translating gives CASSSLSYNEQFF.

The CDR3 is CASSFVSTDTQYF. CDR3 nucleotide sequence: TGTGCCAGCAGTTTCGTAAGCACAGATACGCAGTATTTT. The V and J genes are TRBV27 and TRBJ2-3; D unclear. The V gene lost 3 bases and the J gene lost 0 bases, with 4 bases spanning the gap. The CDR3 spans 13 residues. Germline CDR1 MNHEY, CDR2 SMNVEV (reference sequence).

V gene TRBV30 combines with J gene TRBJ2-4, with 7 bases identical to TRBD2. V dropped 2 bases and J dropped 1; count of bases not matched to a gene: 5. The CDR3 contains 15 residues. Germline lookup yields CDR1 GTSNPN and CDR2 SVGIG (reference sequence). CDR3 sequence reads: CAWSPRGGAKNIQYF. The CDR3 DNA follows: TGTGCCTGGAGTCCGCGGGGAGGGGCCAAAAACATTCAGTACTTC.

The chain carries TRBV7-2 and TRBJ2-7; 9 bases fit TRBD1. Germline V lookup: CDR1 SGHTA, CDR2 FQGNSA. The junction had 8 bases not matched to a gene; V was cut back by 5 bases and J by 6 bases. The CDR3 is made up of 14 amino acids. CDR3 residues: CASSPGQGKGEQYF. CDR3 DNA sequence: TGTGCCAGCAGCCCTGGACAGGGGAAAGGCGAGCAGTACTTC.

In this sample, this clone turned up a few times. The chain links TRBV5-6 to TRBJ1-3; a possible D gene is TRBD1 (6 bases). CDR1 and CDR2 (germline): SGHDT, YYEEEE. The CDR3 sequence is 15 residues long. V was cut by 3 bases and J by 1 base, with 11 bases left in between. The CDR3 loop reads CASSSRGHSGNTIYF. The CDR3 DNA is TGTGCCAGCAGCTCGAGGGGACATTCTGGAAACACCATATATTTT.

The V and J genes are TRBV25-1 and TRBJ1-4; D is possibly TRBD1 (6 bases). Germline assignment: CDR1 MGHDK and CDR2 SYGVNS. The CDR3 contains 14 residues. Trimming removed 5 bases at V and 4 bases at J, with 11 bases between. Here the CDR3 DNA reads TGTGCCAGCAGTACCGGACAGAATAATGAAAAACTGTTTTTT. Amino acid sequence: CASSTGQNNEKLFF.

The V and J genes are TRBV6-5 and TRBJ1-2, with TRBD1 matching 7 bases. The germline CDR1 and CDR2 sequences are MNHEY and SVGAGI. This CDR3 comprises 14 residues. The junction had 8 bases not matched to a gene; V was cut back by 6 bases and J by 4 bases. For the CDR3, the DNA is TGTGCCAGCAGCAGAGACAGGGATGTCTATGGCTACACCTTC. Its protein product is CASSRDRDVYGYTF.

This chain links TRBV9 with TRBJ2-1; 7 nucleotides match TRBD2. Per germline, CDR1 SGDLS and CDR2 YYNGEE. The V and J ends lost 0 bases and 8 bases, in that order; junction bases with no gene match: 2. The CDR3 has 13 amino acids. The CDR3 bases are TGTGCCAGCAGCGTAGGGGCGGGAGATGAGCAGTTCTTC. Its translation: CASSVGAGDEQFF. Filled out from reference TRBV9 and TRBJ2-1, the complete variable domain reads DSGVTQTPKHLITATGQRVTLRCSPRSGDLSVYWYQQSLDQGLQFLIQYYNGEERAKGNILERFSAQQFPDLHSELNLSSLELGDSALYFCASSVGAGDEQFFGPGTRLTVL.

The chain joins TRBV7-6 to TRBJ2-3, with 7 bases aligning to TRBD1. Germline CDR1 and CDR2: SGHVS and FNYEAQ. Germline trimming cut 5 bases from V and 1 base from J; bases unmatched to any gene: 3. The CDR3 is 14 amino acids. The CDR3 nucleotides read TGTGCCAGCAGCCTCACAGGGGGCACAGATACGCAGTATTTT. This codes for CASSLTGGTDTQYF.

DNA for the CDR3: TGTGCCAGCAGCCTCGGACAGGAGTCAACAGATACGCAGTATTTT. Amino acid sequence: CASSLGQESTDTQYF. The V and J genes are TRBV4-2 and TRBJ2-3, with 7 bases fitting TRBD1. The ends lost 4 bases at V and 3 bases at J; junction bases unmatched: 7. The germline V gene encodes CDR1 LGHNA and CDR2 YNFKEQ. The CDR3 sequence is 15 residues long.

This chain uses TRBV6-5 with TRBJ1-5, with D perhaps matching TRBD1 (6 bases). The CDR3 loop spans 15 amino acids. Germline V gene data show CDR1 as MNHEY and CDR2 as SVGAGI. With 6 bases removed from V and 1 base from J, the gap between germline ends came to 13 bases. The CDR3 bases are TGTGCCAGCAGAGGACAGTACCTGAGCAATCAGCCCCAGCATTTT. It translates to CASRGQYLSNQPQHF.

The rearrangement uses TRBV7-6 and TRBJ2-5; a weak D match, TRBD1 (6 bases). Per germline, CDR1 SGHVS and CDR2 FNYEAQ. V lost 5 bases, J lost 1 base, and 11 bases lay in between. The CDR3 sequence is 14 residues long. The CDR3 loop is CASSILGGQETQYF. DNA for the CDR3: TGTGCCAGCAGCATTCTAGGGGGCCAAGAGACCCAGTACTTC.

This clone has a single count. J is TRBJ2-4 and V is TRBV12-3 or TRBV12-4, with no clear D. Trimming left V 3 bases short and J 2 bases short, with 2 bases between. The CDR3 length is 12 residues. The CDR3 loop reads CASSFSKNIQYF. The DNA of the CDR3 is TGTGCCAGCAGTTTCTCCAAAAACATTCAGTACTTC.

This chain links TRBV15 with TRBJ2-5, with 9 nucleotides matching TRBD1. The CDR3 loop spans 14 amino acids. Looked up from germline, CDR1 is LNHNV and CDR2 is YYDKDF (reference sequence). With 7 bases clipped from V and 4 bases from J, the junction kept 7 bases outside the gene matches. CDR3 nucleotides: TGTGCCACCAAAACGGACAGGGGCGGAGAGACCCAGTACTTC. Translation: CATKTDRGGETQYF.

The chain recombines TRBV5-1 with TRBJ1-6; the D gene is possibly TRBD1 (6 bases). This CDR3 is built from 17 residues. CDR1 is SGHRS, CDR2 YFSETQ, per germline. The V and J ends lost 4 bases and 5 bases respectively, with 19 bases between them. The CDR3 loop is CASSARIGTYDNSPLHF. CDR3 sequence (DNA): TGCGCCAGCAGCGCCCGAATAGGGACATACGATAATTCACCCCTCCACTTT. The full variable domain, with the rest looked up from reference TRBV5-1 and TRBJ1-6, is KAGVTQTPRYLIKTRGQQVTLSCSPISGHRSVSWYQQTPGQGLQFLFEYFSETQRNKGNFPGRFSGRQFSNSRSEMNVSTLELGDSALYLCASSARIGTYDNSPLHFGNGTRLTVT.

This sequence joins TRBV6-5 and TRBJ2-2; possible D gene TRBD2, 5 bases. This CDR3 comprises 12 residues. Per germline, CDR1 MNHEY and CDR2 SVGAGI. V was cut by 11 bases and J by 0 bases, with 7 bases left in between. CDR3 region: CAGRANTGELFF. DNA for the CDR3: TGTGCCGGGAGAGCGAACACCGGGGAGCTGTTTTTT.

This clone was detected only a few times. The chain has TRBV5-4 and TRBJ1-1, with D maybe TRBD1 (5 bases). V lost 3 bases and J lost 1, with 13 bases in between. CDR1 and CDR2 from the germline V gene are SGHNT and YYREEE (reference sequence). CDR3 length equals 15 residues. As DNA, the CDR3 is TGTGCCAGCAGCTCCCCCGCCAGGGCGAACACTGAAGCTTTCTTT. It translates to CASSSPARANTEAFF.